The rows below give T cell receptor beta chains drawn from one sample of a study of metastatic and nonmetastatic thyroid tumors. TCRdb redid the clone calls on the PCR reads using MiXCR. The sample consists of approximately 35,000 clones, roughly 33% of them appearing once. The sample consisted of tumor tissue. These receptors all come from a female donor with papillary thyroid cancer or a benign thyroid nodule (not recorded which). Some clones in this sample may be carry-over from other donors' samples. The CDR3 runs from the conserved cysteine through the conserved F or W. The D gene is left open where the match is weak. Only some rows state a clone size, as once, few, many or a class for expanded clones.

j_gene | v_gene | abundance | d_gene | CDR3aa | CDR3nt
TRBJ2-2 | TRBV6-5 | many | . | CASSSNPYSTGELFF | TGTGCCAGCAGTTCGAACCCGTATAGCACCGGGGAGCTGTTTTTT
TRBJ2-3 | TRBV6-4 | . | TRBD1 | CASSDFYRGRGTDTQYF | TGTGCCAGCAGTGACTTCTACAGGGGTAGGGGTACAGATACGCAGTATTTT
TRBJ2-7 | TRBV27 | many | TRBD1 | CASNLRQGPYEQYF | TGTGCCAGCAACTTAAGACAGGGCCCCTACGAGCAGTACTTC
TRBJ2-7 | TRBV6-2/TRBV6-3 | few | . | CASSSFIPEQYF | TGTGCCAGCAGCTCCTTCATACCCGAGCAGTACTTC
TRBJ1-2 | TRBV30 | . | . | CAWSNTGLGGYTF | TGTGCCTGGAGTAATACAGGGTTGGGTGGCTACACCTTC
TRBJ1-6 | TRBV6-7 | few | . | CASSYSGGCCSLRRPLHF | TGTGCCAGCAGTTACTCTGGGGGATGTTGCTCGCTCCGTAGACCCCTCCACTTT
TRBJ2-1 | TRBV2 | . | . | CASSVGGAYNEQFF | TGTGCCAGCAGTGTGGGGGGAGCCTACAATGAGCAGTTCTTC
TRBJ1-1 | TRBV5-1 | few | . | CASSLSTQNTEAFF | TGCGCCAGCAGCTTGTCTACGCAGAACACTGAAGCTTTCTTT
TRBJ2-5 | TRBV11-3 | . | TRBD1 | CASSLAGTEIEETQYF | TGTGCCAGCAGCTTAGCCGGGACAGAGATAGAAGAGACCCAGTACTTC
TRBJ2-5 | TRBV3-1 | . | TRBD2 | CASSHRARLAEETQYF | TGTGCCAGCAGTCACAGAGCCCGGCTAGCGGAAGAGACCCAGTACTTC
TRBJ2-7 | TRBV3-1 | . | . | CASSQEGEGYEQYF | TGTGCCAGCAGCCAAGAAGGTGAGGGATACGAGCAGTACTTC
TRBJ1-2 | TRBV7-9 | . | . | CASSSGSNYGYTF | TGTGCCAGCAGCTCCGGTTCTAACTATGGCTACACCTTC
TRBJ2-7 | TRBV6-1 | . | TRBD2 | CASSRSGTFSYEQYF | TGTGCCAGCAGTCGTAGCGGGACGTTCTCCTACGAGCAGTACTTC
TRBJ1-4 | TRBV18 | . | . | CASSPKAVQINEKLFF | TGTGCCAGCTCACCGAAGGCTGTCCAGATTAATGAAAAACTGTTTTTT
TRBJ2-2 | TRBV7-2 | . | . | CASSLKAPGELFF | TGTGCCAGCAGCTTAAAAGCTCCTGGGGAGCTGTTTTTT
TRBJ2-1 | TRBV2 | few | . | CASCVIGEQFF | TGTGCCAGCTGTGTAATCGGTGAGCAGTTCTTC
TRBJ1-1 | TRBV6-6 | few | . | CASSYQGRTEAFF | TGTGCCAGCAGTTATCAGGGGAGGACTGAAGCTTTCTTT
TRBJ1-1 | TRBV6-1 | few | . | CASKTGIENTEAFF | TGTGCCAGCAAAACCGGGATAGAGAACACTGAAGCTTTCTTT
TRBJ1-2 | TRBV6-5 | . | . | CASSYESDGYTF | TGTGCCAGCAGTTACGAGTCTGATGGCTACACCTTC
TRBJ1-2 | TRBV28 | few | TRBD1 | CASSLGSGTGGYGYTF | TGTGCCAGCAGTCTGGGGTCCGGGACAGGGGGCTATGGCTACACCTTC
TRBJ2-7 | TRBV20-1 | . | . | CSVPRESEQYF | TGCAGTGTCCCGCGGGAAAGCGAGCAGTACTTC
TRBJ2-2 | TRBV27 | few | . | CASRLGSLNTGELFF | TGTGCCAGCAGGCTGGGGAGCTTGAACACCGGGGAGCTGTTTTTT
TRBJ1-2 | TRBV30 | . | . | CAWSELARADGYTF | TGTGCCTGGAGTGAACTAGCCCGGGCAGATGGCTACACCTTC
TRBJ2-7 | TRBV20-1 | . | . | CSAKRGAREQYF | TGCAGTGCTAAAAGGGGGGCTCGGGAGCAGTACTTC
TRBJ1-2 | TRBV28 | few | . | CASSLRTVSAGGYTF | TGTGCCAGCAGTTTGAGAACAGTGAGCGCAGGCGGCTACACCTTC
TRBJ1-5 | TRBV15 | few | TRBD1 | CATSRVRRGLGQPQHF | TGTGCCACCAGCAGAGTGCGGAGGGGGCTGGGTCAGCCCCAGCATTTT
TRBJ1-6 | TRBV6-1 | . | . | CASSPGSDGTSPLHF | TGTGCCAGCAGTCCCGGGTCGGATGGAACTTCACCCCTCCACTTT
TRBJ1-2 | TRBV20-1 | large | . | CSATTGLIYGYTF | TGCAGTGCTACCACGGGACTTATCTATGGCTACACCTTC
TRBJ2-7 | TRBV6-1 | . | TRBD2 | CASSLQGGVSEQYF | TGTGCCAGCAGTCTCCAGGGAGGGGTCTCCGAGCAGTACTTC
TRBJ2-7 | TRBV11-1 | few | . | CASSVRSGEGTDEQYF | TGTGCCAGCAGCGTCCGGTCAGGGGAAGGAACGGACGAGCAGTACTTC
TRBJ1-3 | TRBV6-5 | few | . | CASSYSMDRGNTIYF | TGTGCCAGCAGTTACTCGATGGACAGAGGAAACACCATATATTTT
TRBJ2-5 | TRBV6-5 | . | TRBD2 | CASSYRLAGGETQYF | TGTGCCAGCAGTTACCGCCTAGCGGGTGGGGAGACCCAGTACTTC